A single sample gave rise to the 6 T cell receptor beta chains below, sequenced in a study of shared clonotypes between healthy human individuals. The protocol was immunoSEQ multiplex PCR, while the TCRdb copy is restricted to in-frame clones and leaves out a portion. The sample consists of fewer than 1.6 million clones, just under 99% of them appearing once. The sequencing input was naive CD4+ T cells sorted from blood. Subset: CD45RA+ positively selected. Every receptor here comes from a man younger than 45 in good health.

V usage is TRBV5-5 and J usage is TRBJ2-7; weak D call: TRBD2 (5 bases). The V gene lost 3 bases and the J gene lost 2 bases, with 18 bases spanning the gap. The CDR3 is made up of 16 amino acids. Per germline, CDR1 SGHKS and CDR2 YYEKEE (reference sequence). The CDR3: CASSSSEARRTYEQYF. In DNA, the CDR3 is TGTGCCAGCAGCTCATCGGAGGCTAGGAGGACCTACGAGCAGTACTTC.

Notes on this clone: This sample also contains other DNA sequences that code for the same CDR3. CDR3 loop: CASSPASYEQYF. DNA for the CDR3: TGTGCCAGCTCACCCGCCTCCTACGAGCAGTACTTC. V usage is TRBV18 and J usage is TRBJ2-7; unclear D gene. The germline CDR1 and CDR2 sequences are KGHSH and LQKENI. The CDR3 sequence is 12 residues long. The V and J ends lost 3 bases and 0 bases respectively, with 3 bases between them.

This rearrangement joins TRBV5-1 to TRBJ1-1; no clear D gene. The germline V gene encodes CDR1 SGHRS and CDR2 YFSETQ. The V gene lost 2 bases and the J gene lost 6 bases, with 11 bases spanning the gap. The CDR3 runs to 13 residues. CDR3 bases: TGCGCCAGCAGCTTTGCCCCGGTCGCTGAAGCTTTCTTT. It translates to CASSFAPVAEAFF.

The chain carries TRBV9 and TRBJ2-2; 9 bases are shared with TRBD1. The CDR3 runs to 15 residues. V dropped 3 bases and J dropped 7; count of bases not matched to a gene: 7. Looked up from germline, CDR1 is SGDLS and CDR2 is YYNGEE. DNA of the CDR3: TGTGCCAGCAGCGCCACAGGGGGCGCGGGCGGGGAGCTGTTTTTT. Translating it yields CASSATGGAGGELFF.

This rearrangement joins TRBV9 to TRBJ2-1; D gene uncertain. The CDR3 spans 16 residues. V was pared by 0 bases and J by 0 bases, with 10 bases between. CDR1 SGDLS and CDR2 YYNGEE come from the germline V gene. Here the CDR3 DNA reads TGTGCCAGCAGCGTAGTCGCGGCGAGCTCCTACAATGAGCAGTTCTTC. It codes for CASSVVAASSYNEQFF.

The rearrangement links TRBV6-5 to TRBJ2-3, with a weak D call TRBD1 (6 bases). The CDR3 loop spans 16 amino acids. With 1 base removed from V and 4 bases from J, the gap between germline ends came to 15 bases. Per the germline V gene, CDR1 is MNHEY and CDR2 is SVGAGI. The CDR3 here is CASSYFQGIGPDTQYF. The CDR3 coding sequence is TGTGCCAGCAGTTACTTTCAGGGGATTGGTCCAGATACGCAGTATTTT.